These T cell receptor beta chains were read from a single sample in a study of blood T cell repertoires in COVID-19. Profiling relied on immunoSEQ multiplex PCR, and the TCRdb table lists in-frame clones only, not all of them. This table has some 120,000 clones, approximately 90% appearing once. The sequencing sample was made of peripheral blood. The receptor source for this set is a human donor with active COVID-19. The donor label of this sample is uncertain. CDR3s include the opening cysteine and the closing phenylalanine or tryptophan. A D gene is named only where the DNA matches it firmly. Clone size is given for some rows only: seen once, a few or many times, or a class if the clone is expanded.

cdr3_aa: CASSQPGAHTDTQYF; cdr3_nt: TGTGCCAGCAGCCAGCCTGGGGCCCACACAGATACGCAGTATTTT; d_call: -; clone_size: -; j_call: TRBJ2-3; v_call: TRBV3-1/TRBV3-2
cdr3_aa: CASSTPGLYNEQFF; cdr3_nt: TGTGCCAGCAGCACCCCGGGTCTTTACAATGAGCAGTTCTTC; d_call: -; clone_size: -; j_call: TRBJ2-1; v_call: TRBV9
cdr3_aa: CASSPRDIQNTEAFF; cdr3_nt: TGTGCCAGCTCACCCCGGGACATACAGAACACTGAAGCTTTCTTT; d_call: -; clone_size: -; j_call: TRBJ1-1; v_call: TRBV18
cdr3_aa: CASSPGQGYEQYF; cdr3_nt: TGTGCCAGCAGTCCTGGACAGGGCTACGAGCAGTACTTC; d_call: TRBD1; clone_size: -; j_call: TRBJ2-7; v_call: TRBV12-3/TRBV12-4
cdr3_aa: CSGGSEGRWEKLFF; cdr3_nt: TGCAGCGGTGGATCGGAGGGAAGATGGGAAAAACTGTTTTTT; d_call: -; clone_size: -; j_call: TRBJ1-4; v_call: TRBV29-1
cdr3_aa: CASSLAAGEGTEAFF; cdr3_nt: TGTGCCAGCAGCTTAGCGGCCGGGGAGGGCACTGAAGCTTTCTTT; d_call: -; clone_size: few; j_call: TRBJ1-1; v_call: TRBV7-6
cdr3_aa: CASSPGQQHYGYTF; cdr3_nt: TGTGCCAGCTCACCGGGACAGCAGCACTATGGCTACACCTTC; d_call: TRBD1; clone_size: -; j_call: TRBJ1-2; v_call: TRBV18
cdr3_aa: CSVIARDRVNEQYF; cdr3_nt: TGCAGCGTGATCGCCCGGGACAGGGTGAACGAGCAGTACTTC; d_call: TRBD1; clone_size: once; j_call: TRBJ2-7; v_call: TRBV29-1
cdr3_aa: CASSWGTGLLSYEQYF; cdr3_nt: TGTGCCAGCAGCTGGGGTACGGGACTACTCTCCTACGAGCAGTACTTC; d_call: TRBD2; clone_size: -; j_call: TRBJ2-7; v_call: TRBV5-6
cdr3_aa: CASSFPGNTGELFF; cdr3_nt: TGTGCCAGCAGCTTTCCCGGGAACACCGGGGAGCTGTTTTTT; d_call: -; clone_size: -; j_call: TRBJ2-2; v_call: TRBV7-3
cdr3_aa: CASKLDSIQETQYF; cdr3_nt: TGTGCCAGCAAGCTCGACAGTATCCAAGAGACCCAGTACTTC; d_call: -; clone_size: -; j_call: TRBJ2-5; v_call: TRBV2
cdr3_aa: CASSKRQGGEATEAFF; cdr3_nt: TGTGCCAGCAGTAAACGACAGGGGGGGGAGGCAACTGAAGCTTTCTTT; d_call: TRBD1; clone_size: -; j_call: TRBJ1-1; v_call: TRBV6-6
cdr3_aa: CASSAVTGPLGTLAKNIQYF; cdr3_nt: TGTGCCAGCAGTGCGGTTACCGGACCCTTGGGGACTCTAGCCAAAAACATTCAGTACTTC; d_call: -; clone_size: -; j_call: TRBJ2-4; v_call: TRBV6-1
cdr3_aa: CASGGGSSTDTQYF; cdr3_nt: TGTGCCAGCGGGGGGGGTAGCTCGACAGATACGCAGTATTTT; d_call: TRBD2; clone_size: -; j_call: TRBJ2-3; v_call: TRBV6-6
cdr3_aa: CASSGTMVNEQFF; cdr3_nt: TGTGCCAGCTCGGGAACCATGGTGAATGAGCAGTTCTTC; d_call: -; clone_size: -; j_call: TRBJ2-1; v_call: TRBV2
cdr3_aa: CASRIGGSSYEQYF; cdr3_nt: TGTGCCAGCAGGATCGGCGGGAGCTCCTACGAGCAGTACTTC; d_call: TRBD2; clone_size: once; j_call: TRBJ2-7; v_call: TRBV2
cdr3_aa: CASSLGPDRDNSPLHF; cdr3_nt: TGCGCCAGCAGCTTGGGTCCGGACAGGGATAATTCACCCCTCCACTTT; d_call: TRBD1; clone_size: -; j_call: TRBJ1-6; v_call: TRBV5-1
cdr3_aa: CAISESSGTGWNEQFF; cdr3_nt: TGTGCCATCAGTGAGTCGTCCGGGACAGGGTGGAATGAGCAGTTCTTC; d_call: TRBD1; clone_size: -; j_call: TRBJ2-1; v_call: TRBV10-3
cdr3_aa: CASSETLQGDTEAFF; cdr3_nt: TGCGCCAGCAGTGAGACCCTTCAGGGGGACACTGAAGCTTTCTTT; d_call: TRBD1; clone_size: -; j_call: TRBJ1-1; v_call: TRBV10-1
cdr3_aa: CASSLGQGVTGELFF; cdr3_nt: TGCGCCAGCAGCTTGGGACAGGGAGTCACCGGGGAGCTGTTTTTT; d_call: TRBD1; clone_size: once; j_call: TRBJ2-2; v_call: TRBV5-1
cdr3_aa: CASSLVDRNTEAFF; cdr3_nt: TGCGCCAGCAGCTTGGTCGACAGGAACACTGAAGCTTTCTTT; d_call: -; clone_size: -; j_call: TRBJ1-1; v_call: TRBV5-1
cdr3_aa: CASSQDAGADYGYTF; cdr3_nt: TGCGCCAGCAGCCAAGACGCAGGGGCCGACTATGGCTACACCTTC; d_call: -; clone_size: -; j_call: TRBJ1-2; v_call: TRBV4-3
cdr3_aa: CASSRSGSGGYNEQFF; cdr3_nt: TGTGCCAGCAGCCGGTCGGGTAGCGGGGGTTACAATGAGCAGTTCTTC; d_call: TRBD2; clone_size: -; j_call: TRBJ2-1; v_call: TRBV3-1/TRBV3-2
cdr3_aa: CASRPSTGTGYNEQFF; cdr3_nt: TGTGCCAGCAGACCTTCGACAGGGACGGGCTACAATGAGCAGTTCTTC; d_call: TRBD1; clone_size: -; j_call: TRBJ2-1; v_call: TRBV6-2/TRBV6-3
cdr3_aa: CASSLYNQETQYF; cdr3_nt: TGTGCCAGCAGCTTATACAACCAAGAGACCCAGTACTTC; d_call: -; clone_size: once; j_call: TRBJ2-5; v_call: TRBV13
cdr3_aa: CASSLTGEWQPQHF; cdr3_nt: TGTGCCAGCAGCTTAACAGGGGAGTGGCAGCCCCAGCATTTT; d_call: TRBD1; clone_size: -; j_call: TRBJ1-5; v_call: TRBV7-2
cdr3_aa: CATSLQMAYEQYF; cdr3_nt: TGTGCCACGAGTCTTCAAATGGCCTACGAGCAGTACTTC; d_call: -; clone_size: once; j_call: TRBJ2-7; v_call: TRBV19